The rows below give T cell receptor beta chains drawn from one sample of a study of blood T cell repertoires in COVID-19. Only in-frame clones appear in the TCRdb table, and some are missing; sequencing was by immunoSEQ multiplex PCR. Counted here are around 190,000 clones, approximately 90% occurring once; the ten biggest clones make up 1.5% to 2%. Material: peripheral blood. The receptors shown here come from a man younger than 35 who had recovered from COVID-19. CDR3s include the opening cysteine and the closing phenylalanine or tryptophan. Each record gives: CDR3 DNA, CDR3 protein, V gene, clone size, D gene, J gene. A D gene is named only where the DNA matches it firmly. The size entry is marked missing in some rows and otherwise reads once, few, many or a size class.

TGCAGCGTTGGCTATGGACTTTACGAGCAGTACTTC | CSVGYGLYEQYF | TRBV29-1 | NA | NA | TRBJ2-7
TGTGCCAGCAGTCCGTACGGACAGGGGAAGAATCAGCCCCAGCATTTT | CASSPYGQGKNQPQHF | TRBV27 | NA | TRBD1 | TRBJ1-5
TGTGCCAGCAGCGGCCGGACAGGGGGAGGCACAGATACGCAGTATTTT | CASSGRTGGGTDTQYF | TRBV9 | NA | TRBD1 | TRBJ2-3
TGTGCCAGCAGCCTGGGGACTAGCGGGAGGGCCGGTTACGAGCAGTACTTC | CASSLGTSGRAGYEQYF | TRBV11-2 | NA | TRBD2 | TRBJ2-7
TGTGCCAGCAGCCTCCGGGACAGTGGGGAAAAACTGTTTTTT | CASSLRDSGEKLFF | TRBV7-2 | NA | TRBD1 | TRBJ1-4
TGTGCCAGCGTCGGGATTCTGCGGGGGAGCACTGAAGCTTTCTTT | CASVGILRGSTEAFF | TRBV28 | NA | NA | TRBJ1-1
TGTGCCAGTAGCAAGCGGACAGGTGGCCCTGGGGCCAACGTCCTGACTTTC | CASSKRTGGPGANVLTF | TRBV19 | NA | TRBD1 | TRBJ2-6
TGTGCCAGCAGGGGACTAGCGGGAGTAGGGAATGAGCAGTTCTTC | CASRGLAGVGNEQFF | TRBV6-5 | NA | TRBD2 | TRBJ2-1
TGTGCCAGCAGCTTTAAAGGGGGCAATCAGCCCCAGCATTTT | CASSFKGGNQPQHF | TRBV11-2 | few | NA | TRBJ1-5
TGTGCCAGCAGTTTACCCTCGGCAGGGAAAGAGACCCAGTACTTC | CASSLPSAGKETQYF | TRBV28 | once | NA | TRBJ2-5
TGTGCCAGCAGTCCTCGGACAGGGGATTCACCCCTCCACTTT | CASSPRTGDSPLHF | TRBV6-6 | NA | TRBD1 | TRBJ1-6
TGTGCCAGCTCACCCGTGACAGTCTCCTACGAGCAGTACTTC | CASSPVTVSYEQYF | TRBV18 | NA | NA | TRBJ2-7
TGTGCCAGCAGCGTGGACAGTGACCCCTCCTACGAGCAGTACTTC | CASSVDSDPSYEQYF | TRBV9 | NA | NA | TRBJ2-7
TGTGCCAGCACCACGGACAGGGCGTATGGCTACACCTTC | CASTTDRAYGYTF | TRBV6-5 | NA | TRBD1 | TRBJ1-2
TGTGCCATCAGTGGAGGGTCTGTGGTTGGTGGCTACACCTTC | CAISGGSVVGGYTF | TRBV10-3 | NA | NA | TRBJ1-2
TGCGCCAGCAGCCAAGTCCGATCAGGGGCTTTAACTGAAGCTTTCTTT | CASSQVRSGALTEAFF | TRBV4-3 | NA | NA | TRBJ1-1
TGTGCCAGCAGCCCTCCGGGGTTAACCTACAATGAGCAGTTCTTC | CASSPPGLTYNEQFF | TRBV7-2 | once | NA | TRBJ2-1
TGTGCCAGCAGGAGGACAGGCGAGTACACTGAAGCTTTCTTT | CASRRTGEYTEAFF | TRBV2 | NA | TRBD1 | TRBJ1-1
TGTGCCAGCAGTGAAAAGGAGTTAACAGGGACGTTCGGGAGGCCTTCCTACAATGAGCAGTTCTTC | CASSEKELTGTFGRPSYNEQFF | TRBV6-1 | NA | NA | TRBJ2-1
TGTGCCAGCAGCCATAGGGCGGGAGAGACCCAGTACTTC | CASSHRAGETQYF | TRBV7-8 | NA | NA | TRBJ2-5
TGTGCCAGCAGTTCGGGACTAGCGGCCTACAATGAGCAGTTCTTC | CASSSGLAAYNEQFF | TRBV6-5 | NA | TRBD2 | TRBJ2-1
TGTGCCAGCAGCCTGGAGGTCGGGACAACTAATGAAAAACTGTTTTTT | CASSLEVGTTNEKLFF | TRBV5-6 | NA | NA | TRBJ1-4
TGTGCCAGCAGCTGGGGACAACCCTACGAGCAGTACTTC | CASSWGQPYEQYF | TRBV5-6 | NA | NA | TRBJ2-7
TGTGCCAGCAGCCCACTAGCGGACAATGAGCAGTTCTTC | CASSPLADNEQFF | TRBV14 | NA | TRBD2 | TRBJ2-1
TGTGCCAGCAGCTTGGCTTCCACGGGACACCCTCAAGAGACCCAGTACTTC | CASSLASTGHPQETQYF | TRBV5-6 | NA | NA | TRBJ2-5
TGTGCCAGCAGTTCGGCGGGAGCGGGCACCGGGGAGCTGTTTTTT | CASSSAGAGTGELFF | TRBV6-6 | NA | TRBD2 | TRBJ2-2
TGTGCCAGCAGCCAGGCCCCCCTAGCGACCCAAGAGACCCAGTACTTC | CASSQAPLATQETQYF | TRBV3-1/TRBV3-2 | NA | NA | TRBJ2-5
TGTGCCAGCAAACTACCCCCTGCCCTACGTCAAGCTTTCTTT | CASKLPPALRQAFF | TRBV2 | NA | NA | TRBJ1-1
TGCGCCCACAGGGCGGACAGGGTTTACGAGCAGTACTTC | CAHRADRVYEQYF | TRBV10-2 | NA | TRBD1 | TRBJ2-7
TGTGCCAGCAGTTTTAGGGGTAGACGTCAGCCCCAGCATTTT | CASSFRGRRQPQHF | TRBV28 | NA | NA | TRBJ1-5
TGTGCCAGCAGTAGCGGGAGGTTGACAGATACGCAGTATTTT | CASSSGRLTDTQYF | TRBV25-1 | NA | TRBD2 | TRBJ2-3
TGTGCCAGCAGCCTACGGGACAGGAAAAACTATGGCTACACCTTC | CASSLRDRKNYGYTF | TRBV5-8 | NA | TRBD1 | TRBJ1-2
TGTGCTTCCCTACAGGGGATTCCCGACGAGCAGTACTTC | CASLQGIPDEQYF | TRBV12-5 | NA | TRBD1 | TRBJ2-7